The present TCR beta chain was sequenced within a study of shared clonotypes between healthy human individuals. Only in-frame clones appear in the TCRdb table, and some are missing; sequencing was by immunoSEQ multiplex PCR. The sample holds more than 400,000 clones, about 85% seen once. From germline, CDR1 is KGHSH and CDR2 LQKENI. This CDR3 comprises 14 residues. The V and J ends lost 3 bases and 4 bases respectively, with 12 bases between them. Source material: PBMCs. The V call is TRBV18, the J call TRBJ2-5, with a tentative D call TRBD2 (5 bases). The sequence derives from a woman between 35 and 50 years old in good health. Some clones in this sample may be carry-over from other donors' samples. The CDR3 region is CASSPSGIRETQYF. CDR3 in DNA: TGTGCCAGCTCACCTTCGGGAATAAGAGAGACCCAGTACTTC.